A single T cell receptor beta chain is shown here with its context. What it binds is unknown. This CDR3 has 15 residues. Per germline, CDR1 LNHNV and CDR2 YYDKDF (reference sequence). V was clipped by 3 bases and J by 4 bases, with 13 bases between them. This sample is part of a study of Graves' ophthalmopathy and Graves' hyperthyroidism. Hyperthyroidism patients were newly diagnosed, under 2 months' duration, aged 18 to 65. Excluded: other autoimmune disease, uncontrolled infection, pregnancy or lactation. Clinical symptoms and serum thyroxine were used for diagnosis; TRAb, thyroid ultrasound and orbital computed tomography were also relied on. Amplified TCR beta CDR3 regions were obtained using RNA transcripts as template. Amplification began with first-round RT-PCR using HTBI primers, then second-round multiplex PCR was performed. TCRdb reanalysed the multiplex PCR reads using MiXCR and keeps one entry per CDR3 protein. The sample includes 580,000 or so distinct CDR3 sequences, approximately 35% of them seen just once.

Study-wide results and limits: Most thyroid clonotypes with frequency above 0.001 were detected in blood too.

Sequencing was done on a sample of peripheral blood or thyroid tissue (not recorded which). The chain joins TRBV15 to TRBJ1-5, with D uncertain. The source of this sequence is an adult man with Graves' hyperthyroidism. CDR3 coding DNA: TGTGCCACCAGCAGTTTAGCAGGCCCAAATCAGCCCCAGCATTTT. This codes for CATSSLAGPNQPQHF. The variable domain in full, with the rest retrieved from reference TRBV15 and TRBJ1-5, is DAMVIQNPRYQVTQFGKPVTLSCSQTLNHNVMYWYQQKSSQAPKLLFHYYDKDFNNEADTPDNFQSRRPNTSFCFLDIRSPGLGDTAMYLCATSSLAGPNQPQHFGDGTRLSIL.